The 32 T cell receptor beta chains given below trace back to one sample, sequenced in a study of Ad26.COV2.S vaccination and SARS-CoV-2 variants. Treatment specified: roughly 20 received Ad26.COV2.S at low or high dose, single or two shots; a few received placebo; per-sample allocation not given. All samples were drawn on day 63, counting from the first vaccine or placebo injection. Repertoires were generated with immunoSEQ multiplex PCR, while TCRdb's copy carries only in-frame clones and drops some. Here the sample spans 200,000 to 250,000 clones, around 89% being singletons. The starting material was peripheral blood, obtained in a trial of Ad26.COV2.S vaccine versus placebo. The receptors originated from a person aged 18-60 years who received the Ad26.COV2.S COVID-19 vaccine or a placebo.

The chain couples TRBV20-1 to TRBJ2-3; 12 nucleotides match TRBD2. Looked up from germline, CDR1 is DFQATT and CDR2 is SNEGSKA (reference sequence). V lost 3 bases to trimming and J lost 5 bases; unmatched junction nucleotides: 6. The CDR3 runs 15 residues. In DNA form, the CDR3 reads TGCAGTGCTAGTGCTCTAGCGGGAGGGCAAGATACGCAGTATTTT. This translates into CSASALAGGQDTQYF.

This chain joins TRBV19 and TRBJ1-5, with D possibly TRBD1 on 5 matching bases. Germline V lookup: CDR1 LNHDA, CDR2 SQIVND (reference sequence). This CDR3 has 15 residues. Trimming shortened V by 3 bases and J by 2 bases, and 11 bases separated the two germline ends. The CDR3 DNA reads TGTGCCAGTAGTATTGTGGGGGAGGGCAATCAGCCCCAGCATTTT. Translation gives CASSIVGEGNQPQHF.

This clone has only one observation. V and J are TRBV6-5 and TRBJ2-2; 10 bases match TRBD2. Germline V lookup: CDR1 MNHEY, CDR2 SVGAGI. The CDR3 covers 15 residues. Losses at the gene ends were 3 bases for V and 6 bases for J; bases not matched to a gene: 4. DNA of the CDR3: TGTGCCAGCAGTTATGCTAGCGGGGGTTCCGGGGAGCTGTTTTTT. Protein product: CASSYASGGSGELFF.

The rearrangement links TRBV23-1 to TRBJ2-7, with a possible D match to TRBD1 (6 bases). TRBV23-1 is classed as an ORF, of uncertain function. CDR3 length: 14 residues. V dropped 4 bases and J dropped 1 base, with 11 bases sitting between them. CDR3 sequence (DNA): TGCGCCAGCAGTCCCGAAGACAGGTCCTACGAGCAGTACTTC. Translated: CASSPEDRSYEQYF.

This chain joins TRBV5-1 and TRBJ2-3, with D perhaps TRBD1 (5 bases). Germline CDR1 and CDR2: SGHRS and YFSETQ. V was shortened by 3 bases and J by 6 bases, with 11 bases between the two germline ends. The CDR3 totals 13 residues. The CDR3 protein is CASSSDTLDTQYF. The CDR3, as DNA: TGCGCCAGCAGCTCGGACACTCTGGATACGCAGTATTTT. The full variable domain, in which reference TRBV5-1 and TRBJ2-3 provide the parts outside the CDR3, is KAGVTQTPRYLIKTRGQQVTLSCSPISGHRSVSWYQQTPGQGLQFLFEYFSETQRNKGNFPGRFSGRQFSNSRSEMNVSTLELGDSALYLCASSSDTLDTQYFGPGTRLTVL.

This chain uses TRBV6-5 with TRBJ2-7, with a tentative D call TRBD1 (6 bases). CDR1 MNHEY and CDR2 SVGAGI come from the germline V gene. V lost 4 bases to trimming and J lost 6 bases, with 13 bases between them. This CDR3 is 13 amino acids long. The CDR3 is CASSSPGTLEQYF. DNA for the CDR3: TGTGCCAGCAGTTCACCCGGGACACTCGAGCAGTACTTC.

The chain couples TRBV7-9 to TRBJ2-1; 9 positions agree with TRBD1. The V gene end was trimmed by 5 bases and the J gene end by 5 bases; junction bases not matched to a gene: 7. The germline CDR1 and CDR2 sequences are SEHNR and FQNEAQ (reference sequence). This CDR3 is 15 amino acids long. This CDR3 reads CASSPRTGVNNEQFF. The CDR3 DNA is TGTGCCAGCAGCCCACGGACAGGGGTAAACAATGAGCAGTTCTTC.

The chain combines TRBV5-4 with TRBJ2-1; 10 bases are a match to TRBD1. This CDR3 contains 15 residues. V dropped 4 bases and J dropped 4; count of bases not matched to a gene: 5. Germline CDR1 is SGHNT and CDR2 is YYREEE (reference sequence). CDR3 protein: CASSPDRGLYNEQFF. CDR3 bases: TGTGCCAGCAGCCCCGACAGGGGGCTTTACAATGAGCAGTTCTTC.

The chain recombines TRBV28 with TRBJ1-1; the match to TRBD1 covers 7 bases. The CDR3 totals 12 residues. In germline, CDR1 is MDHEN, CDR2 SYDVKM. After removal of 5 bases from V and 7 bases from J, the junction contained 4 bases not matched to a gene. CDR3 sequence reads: CASSPRTGEAFF. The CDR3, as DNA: TGTGCCAGCAGTCCTCGGACAGGTGAAGCTTTCTTT.

The CDR3 DNA reads as TGTGCCAGCATCCGCCCCCCGACAGGGCGCGCTCAGCCCCAGCATTTT. It specifies CASIRPPTGRAQPQHF. The chain carries TRBV27 and TRBJ1-5; the match to TRBD1 covers 7 bases. Germline V gene lookup returns CDR1 MNHEY and CDR2 SMNVEV (reference sequence). CDR3 length equals 16 residues. Trimming removed 7 bases from V and 6 bases from J; junction bases left unmatched: 15.

The CDR3 spells CASRRERGGRNEQFF. The CDR3 DNA is TGTGCCAGTAGAAGAGAGCGGGGGGGCCGCAATGAGCAGTTCTTC. This chain connects TRBV19 to TRBJ2-1; 10 bases agree with TRBD2. Trimming removed 6 bases from V and 6 bases from J; junction bases left unmatched: 8. CDR1 and CDR2 (germline): LNHDA, SQIVND (reference sequence). There are 15 residues in the CDR3.

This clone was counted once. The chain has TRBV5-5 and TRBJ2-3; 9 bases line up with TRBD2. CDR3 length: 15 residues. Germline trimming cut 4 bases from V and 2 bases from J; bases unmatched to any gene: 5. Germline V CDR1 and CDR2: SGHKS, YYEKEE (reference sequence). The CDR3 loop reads CASSRGGAVTDTQYF. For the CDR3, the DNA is TGTGCCAGCAGCCGCGGGGGGGCGGTCACAGATACGCAGTATTTT.

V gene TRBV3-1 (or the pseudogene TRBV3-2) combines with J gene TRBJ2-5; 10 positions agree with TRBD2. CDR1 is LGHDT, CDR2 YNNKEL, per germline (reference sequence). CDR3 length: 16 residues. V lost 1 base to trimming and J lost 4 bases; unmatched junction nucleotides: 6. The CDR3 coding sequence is TGTGCCAGCAGCCAAGCAAGCGGGGGGGCCGGAGAGACCCAGTACTTC. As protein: CASSQASGGAGETQYF.

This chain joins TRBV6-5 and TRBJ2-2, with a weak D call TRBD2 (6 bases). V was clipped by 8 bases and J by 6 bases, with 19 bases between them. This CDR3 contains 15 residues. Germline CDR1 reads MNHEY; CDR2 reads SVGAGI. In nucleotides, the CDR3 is TGTGCCAGCTATCCGACTAGTCAGGTCTCCGGGGAGCTGTTTTTT. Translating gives CASYPTSQVSGELFF.

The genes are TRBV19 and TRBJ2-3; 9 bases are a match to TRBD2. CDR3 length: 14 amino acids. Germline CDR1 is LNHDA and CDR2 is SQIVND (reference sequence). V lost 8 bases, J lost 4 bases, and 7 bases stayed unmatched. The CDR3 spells CASRGGGWSDTQYF. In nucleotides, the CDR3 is TGTGCCAGTCGCGGGGGGGGCTGGTCAGATACGCAGTATTTT.

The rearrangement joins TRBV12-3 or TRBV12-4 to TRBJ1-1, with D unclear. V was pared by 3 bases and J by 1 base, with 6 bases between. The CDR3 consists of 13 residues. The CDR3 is CASSFRWNTEAFF. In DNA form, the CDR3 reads TGTGCCAGCAGTTTCCGGTGGAACACTGAAGCTTTCTTT.

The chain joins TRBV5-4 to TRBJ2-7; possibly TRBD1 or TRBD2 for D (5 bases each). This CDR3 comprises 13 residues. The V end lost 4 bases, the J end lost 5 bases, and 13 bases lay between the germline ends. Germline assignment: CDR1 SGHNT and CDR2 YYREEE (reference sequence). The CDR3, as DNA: TGTGCCAGCAGCCCCGTAAGGGACCACGAGCAGTACTTC. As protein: CASSPVRDHEQYF.

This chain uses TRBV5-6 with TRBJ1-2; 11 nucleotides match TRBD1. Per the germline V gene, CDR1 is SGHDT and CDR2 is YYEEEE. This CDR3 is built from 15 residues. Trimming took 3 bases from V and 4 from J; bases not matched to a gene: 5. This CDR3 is CASSSGQGVLYGYTF. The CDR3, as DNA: TGTGCCAGCAGCTCGGGACAGGGGGTTCTCTATGGCTACACCTTC.

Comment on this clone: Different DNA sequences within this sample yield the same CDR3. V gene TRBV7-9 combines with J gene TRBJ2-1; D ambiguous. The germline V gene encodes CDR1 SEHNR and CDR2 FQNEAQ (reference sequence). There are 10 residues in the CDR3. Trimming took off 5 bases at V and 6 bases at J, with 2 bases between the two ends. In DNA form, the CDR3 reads TGTGCCAGCAGCCCCAATGAGCAGTTCTTC. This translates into CASSPNEQFF. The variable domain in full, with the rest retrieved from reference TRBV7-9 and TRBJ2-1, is DTGVSQNPRHKITKRGQNVTFRCDPISEHNRLYWYRQTLGQGPEFLTYFQNEAQLEKSRLLSDRFSAERPKGSFSTLEIQRTEQGDSAMYLCASSPNEQFFGPGTRLTVL.

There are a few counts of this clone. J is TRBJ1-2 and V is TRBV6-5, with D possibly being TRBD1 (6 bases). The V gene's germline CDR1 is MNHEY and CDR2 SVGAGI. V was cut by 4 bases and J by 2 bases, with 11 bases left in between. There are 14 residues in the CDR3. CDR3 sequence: CASSSRGANYGYTF. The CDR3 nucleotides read TGTGCCAGCAGTTCACGGGGGGCGAACTATGGCTACACCTTC.

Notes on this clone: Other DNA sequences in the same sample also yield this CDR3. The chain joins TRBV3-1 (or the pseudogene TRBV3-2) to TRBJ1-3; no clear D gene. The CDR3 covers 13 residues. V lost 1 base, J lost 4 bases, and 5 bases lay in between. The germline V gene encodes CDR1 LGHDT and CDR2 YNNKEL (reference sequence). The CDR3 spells CASSQVSGNTIYF. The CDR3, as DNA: TGTGCCAGCAGCCAAGTTAGCGGAAACACCATATATTTT.

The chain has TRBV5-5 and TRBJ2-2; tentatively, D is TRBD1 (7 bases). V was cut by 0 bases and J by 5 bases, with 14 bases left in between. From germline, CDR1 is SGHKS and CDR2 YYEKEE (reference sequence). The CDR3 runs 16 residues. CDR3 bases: TGTGCCAGCAGCTTGGCACACAGGGGAGGTACCGGGGAGCTGTTTTTT. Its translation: CASSLAHRGGTGELFF.

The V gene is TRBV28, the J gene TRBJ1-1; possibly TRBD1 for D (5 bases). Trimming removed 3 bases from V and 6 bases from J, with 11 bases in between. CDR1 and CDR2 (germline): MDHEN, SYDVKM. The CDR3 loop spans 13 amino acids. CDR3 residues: CASSFRQNSEAFF. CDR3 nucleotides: TGTGCCAGCAGTTTTCGACAGAATTCTGAAGCTTTCTTT.

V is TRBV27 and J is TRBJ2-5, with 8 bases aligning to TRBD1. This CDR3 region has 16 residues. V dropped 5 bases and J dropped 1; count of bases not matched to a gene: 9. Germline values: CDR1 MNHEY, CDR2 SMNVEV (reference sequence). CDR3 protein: CASSPPRQGIQETQYF. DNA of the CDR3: TGTGCCAGCAGTCCCCCGCGACAGGGGATCCAAGAGACCCAGTACTTC.

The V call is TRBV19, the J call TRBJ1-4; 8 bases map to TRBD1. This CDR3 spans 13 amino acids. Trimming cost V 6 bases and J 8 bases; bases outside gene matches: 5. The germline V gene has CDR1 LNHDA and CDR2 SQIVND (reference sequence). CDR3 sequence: CASRTGVAEKLFF. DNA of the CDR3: TGTGCCAGTAGGACAGGGGTGGCCGAAAAACTGTTTTTT.

The CDR3 region is CASRVPQGSPYEQYF. In DNA, the CDR3 is TGTGCCAGCAGAGTGCCACAGGGGTCCCCCTACGAGCAGTACTTC. The V call is TRBV6-5, the J call TRBJ2-7, with 7 bases aligning to TRBD1. The V and J ends lost 6 bases and 2 bases, in that order; junction bases with no gene match: 10. Germline assignment: CDR1 MNHEY and CDR2 SVGAGI. This CDR3 spans 15 amino acids.

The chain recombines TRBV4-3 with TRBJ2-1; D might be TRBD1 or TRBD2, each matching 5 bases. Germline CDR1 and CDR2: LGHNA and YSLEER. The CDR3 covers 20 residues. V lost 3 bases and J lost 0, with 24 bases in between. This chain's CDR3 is CASSHLRVWELGISYNEQFF. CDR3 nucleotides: TGCGCCAGCAGCCATCTCAGGGTATGGGAGTTGGGGATCTCCTACAATGAGCAGTTCTTC.

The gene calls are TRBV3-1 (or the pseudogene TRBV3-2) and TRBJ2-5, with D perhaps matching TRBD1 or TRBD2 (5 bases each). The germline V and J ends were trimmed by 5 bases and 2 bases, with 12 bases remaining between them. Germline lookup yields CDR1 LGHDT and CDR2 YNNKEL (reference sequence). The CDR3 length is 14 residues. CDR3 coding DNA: TGTGCCAGCAGCGCTAGGGGCGGGCAAGAGACCCAGTACTTC. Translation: CASSARGGQETQYF.

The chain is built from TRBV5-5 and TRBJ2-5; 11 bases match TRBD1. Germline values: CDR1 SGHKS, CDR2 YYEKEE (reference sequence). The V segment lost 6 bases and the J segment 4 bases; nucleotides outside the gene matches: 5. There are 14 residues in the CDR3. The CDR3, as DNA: TGTGCCAGCAAACTGGACAGGGGGCCAGAGACCCAGTACTTC. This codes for CASKLDRGPETQYF.

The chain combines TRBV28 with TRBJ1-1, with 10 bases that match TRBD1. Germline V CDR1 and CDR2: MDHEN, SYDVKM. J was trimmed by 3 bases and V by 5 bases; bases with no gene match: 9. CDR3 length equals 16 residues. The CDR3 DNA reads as TGTGCCAGCAGTCCAAGTCCCGGGACAGGGGACACTGAAGCTTTCTTT. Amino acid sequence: CASSPSPGTGDTEAFF.

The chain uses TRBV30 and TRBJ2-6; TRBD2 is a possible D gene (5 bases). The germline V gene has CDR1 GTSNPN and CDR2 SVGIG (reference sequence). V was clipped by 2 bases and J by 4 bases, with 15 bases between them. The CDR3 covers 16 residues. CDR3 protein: CAWSHTSGVGANVLTF. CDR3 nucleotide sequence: TGTGCCTGGAGTCATACATCCGGGGTGGGGGCCAACGTCCTGACTTTC.

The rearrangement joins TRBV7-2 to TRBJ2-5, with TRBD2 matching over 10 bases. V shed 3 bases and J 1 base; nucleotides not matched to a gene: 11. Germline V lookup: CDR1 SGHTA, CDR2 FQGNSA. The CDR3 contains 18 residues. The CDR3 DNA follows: TGTGCCAGCAGCTTGACTAGCGGGCGCGCCCTGGTCCAAGAGACCCAGTACTTC. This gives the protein CASSLTSGRALVQETQYF.